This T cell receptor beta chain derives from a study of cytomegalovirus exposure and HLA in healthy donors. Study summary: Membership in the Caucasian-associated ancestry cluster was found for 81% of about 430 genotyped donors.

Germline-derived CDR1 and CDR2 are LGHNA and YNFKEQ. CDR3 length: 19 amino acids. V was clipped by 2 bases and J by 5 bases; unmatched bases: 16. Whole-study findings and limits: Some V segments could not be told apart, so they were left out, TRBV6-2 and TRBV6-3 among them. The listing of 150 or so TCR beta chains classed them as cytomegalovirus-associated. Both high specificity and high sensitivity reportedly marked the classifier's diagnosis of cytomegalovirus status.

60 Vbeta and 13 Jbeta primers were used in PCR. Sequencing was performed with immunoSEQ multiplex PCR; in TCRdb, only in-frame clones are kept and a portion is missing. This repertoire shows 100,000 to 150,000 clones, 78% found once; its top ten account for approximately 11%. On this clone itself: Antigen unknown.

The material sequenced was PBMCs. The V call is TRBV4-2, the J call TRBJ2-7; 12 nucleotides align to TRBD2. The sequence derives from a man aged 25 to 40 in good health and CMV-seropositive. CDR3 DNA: TGTGCCAGCAGCCAACCGTTCTCGCGGTGGACTAGCGGGACCCACGAGCAGTACTTC. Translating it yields CASSQPFSRWTSGTHEQYF.